Each of the 25 T cell receptor beta chains below was sequenced from the same sample in a study of T cells in Graves' hyperthyroidism and ophthalmopathy. Amplification targeted TCR beta CDR3 regions from RNA transcripts. RT-PCR in the first round (using the HTBI primer set) targeted the TCR CDR3. TCRdb independently ran MiXCR on the multiplex PCR reads; one entry per CDR3 protein. The top ten clones hold almost 35% of a sample with approximately 370,000 distinct CDR3 sequences, roughly a sixth of them seen once. Sequenced sample: blood. All receptors derive from a woman aged 25 to 39 with Graves' hyperthyroidism that later progressed to Graves' ophthalmopathy.

The chain combines TRBV27 with TRBJ2-1; 8 bases are a match to TRBD1. The CDR3 totals 15 residues. With 6 bases clipped from V and 7 bases from J, the junction kept 11 bases outside the gene matches. CDR1 and CDR2 (germline): MNHEY, SMNVEV (reference sequence). CDR3: CASRPTQGARNEQFF. Written as DNA, the CDR3 is TGTGCCAGCAGACCCACCCAGGGGGCGCGAAATGAGCAGTTCTTC.

This clonotype occurred many times. This sequence joins TRBV12-3 or TRBV12-4 and TRBJ1-4; D ambiguous. The CDR3 has 14 residues. The V end lost 4 bases, the J end lost 6 bases, and 12 bases lay between the germline ends. This CDR3 reads CASSSSPWYEKLFF. The CDR3 coding sequence is TGTGCCAGCAGTTCAAGCCCTTGGTATGAAAAACTGTTTTTT.

This clonotype was counted ten times or more. The V and J genes are TRBV13 and TRBJ2-5, with no clear D. This CDR3 is built from 14 residues. From germline, CDR1 is PRHDT and CDR2 FYEKMQ (reference sequence). Trimming removed 5 bases at V and 3 bases at J, with 13 bases between. In DNA, the CDR3 is TGTGCCAGCAGCGCAACCGGCGGTAAAGAGACCCAGTACTTC. Protein product: CASSATGGKETQYF. Drawing the rest from reference TRBV13 and TRBJ2-5, the complete variable domain is AAGVIQSPRHLIKEKRETATLKCYPIPRHDTVYWYQQGPGQDPQFLISFYEKMQSDKGSIPDRFSAQQFSDYHSELNMSSLELGDSALYFCASSATGGKETQYFGPGTRLLVL.

V and J are TRBV4-1 and TRBJ1-5; the D gene is possibly TRBD1 (6 bases). This CDR3 is built from 15 residues. The V end was cut by 3 bases, the J end by 0 bases, with 9 bases between. The germline V gene encodes CDR1 MGHRA and CDR2 YSYEKL. The CDR3 region has the DNA TGCGCCAGCAGCCAGTGGGACACTAGCAATCAGCCCCAGCATTTT. This gives the protein CASSQWDTSNQPQHF.

The chain links TRBV10-3 to TRBJ1-5, with D possibly TRBD1 on 6 matching bases. CDR3 length: 13 residues. The V gene's germline CDR1 is ENHRY and CDR2 SYGVKD. With 8 bases removed from V and 3 bases from J, the gap between germline ends came to 11 bases. The CDR3 sequence: CAIQTGLNQPQHF. As DNA, the CDR3 is TGTGCCATCCAGACAGGCCTCAATCAGCCCCAGCATTTT.

This clonotype was recorded many times. This sequence joins TRBV20-1 and TRBJ2-5; 11 bases map to TRBD2. The CDR3 spans 14 residues. V gave up 4 bases and J gave up 4 bases; unmatched junction bases: 5. Germline CDR1 DFQATT, CDR2 SNEGSKA (reference sequence). The CDR3 DNA sequence: TGCAGTGCTAAGGGGCTAGCGGGAGGAGAGACCCAGTACTTC. Translating it yields CSAKGLAGGETQYF.

This clonotype was detected a few times. The rearrangement uses TRBV20-1 and TRBJ1-2, with a tentative D call TRBD1 (5 bases). The germline V gene has CDR1 DFQATT and CDR2 SNEGSKA (reference sequence). This CDR3 has 16 residues. V lost 0 bases and J lost 8, with 22 bases in between. CDR3 DNA: TGCAGTGCTAGAGAGCAGGGACGGGCAAGAGAATTCGGCTACACCTTC. Amino acids: CSAREQGRAREFGYTF.

This clonotype was seen repeatedly, ten times or more. The CDR3 sequence is CASSLELASTDTQYF. CDR3 DNA: TGTGCCAGCAGTTTGGAACTGGCTAGCACAGATACGCAGTATTTT. V gene TRBV12-3 or TRBV12-4 combines with J gene TRBJ2-3; D is unclear. The CDR3 consists of 15 residues. V dropped 3 bases and J dropped 0 bases, with 10 bases sitting between them.

This clonotype occurred many times. The chain carries TRBV30 and TRBJ2-2; the match to TRBD1 covers 7 bases. Germline V gene lookup returns CDR1 GTSNPN and CDR2 SVGIG (reference sequence). Germline trimming cut 7 bases from V and 1 base from J; bases unmatched to any gene: 3. This CDR3 is 13 amino acids long. The CDR3 DNA reads TGTGCCTACCGACAGGGGAACACCGGGGAGCTGTTTTTT. This gives the protein CAYRQGNTGELFF. Full variable domain (remainder filled in from reference TRBV30 and TRBJ2-2): SQTIHQWPATLVQPVGSPLSLECTVEGTSNPNLYWYRQAAGRGLQLLFYSVGIGQISSEVPQNLSASRPQDRQFILSSKKLLLSDSGFYLCAYRQGNTGELFFGEGSRLTVL.

This clonotype was seen a single time. The V gene is TRBV11-2, the J gene TRBJ2-4; 8 bases are shared with TRBD1. The germline V gene encodes CDR1 SGHAT and CDR2 FQNNGV. The CDR3 runs to 14 residues. V dropped 5 bases and J dropped 4; count of bases not matched to a gene: 4. CDR3 sequence reads: CASSRQGPKNIQYF. The CDR3 region has the DNA TGTGCCAGCAGCCGACAGGGGCCGAAAAACATTCAGTACTTC.

This clonotype was detected many times. This chain connects TRBV6-5 to TRBJ2-5, with 8 bases lining up with TRBD1. Germline V CDR1 and CDR2: MNHEY, SVGAGI. The CDR3 extends over 18 amino acids. J gave up 5 bases and V 2 bases, and 16 bases lay outside the gene matches. The CDR3 spells CASSYPGTQGAKRETQYF. The CDR3 bases are TGTGCCAGCAGTTACCCTGGAACTCAGGGGGCAAAGAGGGAGACCCAGTACTTC.

This clonotype was recorded a few times. The gene calls are TRBV5-5 and TRBJ2-4; no definite D call. The CDR3 extends over 18 amino acids. Germline V CDR1 and CDR2: SGHKS, YYEKEE (reference sequence). V was shortened by 3 bases and J by 0 bases, with 19 bases between the two germline ends. In DNA form, the CDR3 reads TGTGCCAGCAGCTCCAAACTACCAGGACCTTTAGCCAAAAACATTCAGTACTTC. Protein: CASSSKLPGPLAKNIQYF.

V gene TRBV11-2 combines with J gene TRBJ1-2, with D unclear. Per germline, CDR1 SGHAT and CDR2 FQNNGV. This CDR3 is built from 12 residues. Trimming cost V 3 bases and J 6 bases, with 8 bases left between them. CDR3 DNA sequence: TGTGCCAGCAGCTTCGCAAGGGATGGCTACACCTTC. Its translation is CASSFARDGYTF.

This clonotype was seen repeatedly, ten times or more. The CDR3 region is CASQLGYTGELFF. The CDR3 region has the DNA TGTGCCAGCCAGCTGGGGTACACCGGGGAGCTGTTTTTT. The genes are TRBV27 and TRBJ2-2, with D unresolved. From germline, CDR1 is MNHEY and CDR2 SMNVEV (reference sequence). This CDR3 comprises 13 residues. The V gene lost 8 bases and the J gene lost 3 bases, with 10 bases spanning the gap.

This clonotype came up many times. The chain has TRBV11-3 and TRBJ2-1; 12 bases agree with TRBD1. Losses at the gene ends were 3 bases for V and 6 bases for J; bases not matched to a gene: 3. Per germline, CDR1 SGHNT and CDR2 YENEEA. CDR3 size: 15 residues. This chain's CDR3 is CASSFGTGGFNEQFF. Here the CDR3 DNA reads TGTGCCAGCAGCTTTGGGACAGGGGGCTTCAATGAGCAGTTCTTC.

Ten or more counts support this clonotype. The chain has TRBV27 and TRBJ2-7, with a possible D match to TRBD2 (6 bases). The CDR3 covers 15 residues. The ends were cut back, 3 bases at V and 1 base at J, with 13 bases in the middle. Germline assignment: CDR1 MNHEY and CDR2 SMNVEV (reference sequence). The CDR3 here is CASSFIGGLSYEQYF. CDR3 coding DNA: TGTGCCAGCAGTTTTATTGGAGGGTTATCCTACGAGCAGTACTTC.

The chain employs TRBV4-2 and TRBJ1-2; D is unclear. This CDR3 contains 14 residues. Germline V gene lookup returns CDR1 LGHNA and CDR2 YNFKEQ. V was pared by 0 bases and J by 11 bases, with 16 bases between. The CDR3 region has the DNA TGTGCCAGCAGCCAAGATTTTTATCCCGGACCTTACACCTTC. Amino acid sequence: CASSQDFYPGPYTF.

The sample holds many counts of this clonotype. The chain links TRBV5-1 to TRBJ2-3; a possible D gene is TRBD2 (6 bases). The germline V gene encodes CDR1 SGHRS and CDR2 YFSETQ. CDR3 size: 20 residues. The V and J ends lost 1 base and 0 bases respectively, with 24 bases between them. The CDR3 nucleotides are TGCGCCAGCAGCTTGATAGGAGTAGCGGCGAACCGACAAAGCACAGATACGCAGTATTTT. Residues: CASSLIGVAANRQSTDTQYF.

This clonotype was detected a few times. The chain is built from TRBV15 and TRBJ1-5; possible D gene TRBD1, 5 bases. In germline, CDR1 is LNHNV, CDR2 YYDKDF (reference sequence). V lost 3 bases, J lost 2 bases, and 8 bases lay in between. This CDR3 is built from 14 residues. The CDR3 nucleotides are TGTGCCACCAGCAGTAAACAGGGCAATCAGCCCCAGCATTTT. Translated: CATSSKQGNQPQHF.

This clonotype was observed a few times. The rearrangement links TRBV20-1 to TRBJ2-3; D not resolved. The germline V gene encodes CDR1 DFQATT and CDR2 SNEGSKA (reference sequence). V was pared by 2 bases and J by 4 bases, with 13 bases between. There are 14 residues in the CDR3. CDR3 DNA: TGCAGTGCTAGATTGGAACACCCGGCAGATACGCAGTATTTT. It specifies CSARLEHPADTQYF.

The table lists this clonotype with a few counts. The gene calls are TRBV6-5 and TRBJ2-3, with D perhaps matching TRBD1 (7 bases). CDR3 length equals 16 residues. The V and J ends lost 0 bases and 6 bases respectively, with 16 bases between them. Germline V gene data show CDR1 as MNHEY and CDR2 as SVGAGI. The CDR3 loop reads CASSYSIRQGGDTQYF. Written as DNA, the CDR3 is TGTGCCAGCAGTTACTCGATCCGACAGGGAGGTGATACGCAGTATTTT.

This clonotype was seen ten or more times. The V gene is TRBV27, the J gene TRBJ2-1, with TRBD1 identical over 10 bases. Germline CDR1 MNHEY, CDR2 SMNVEV (reference sequence). V lost 5 bases and J lost 3; bases outside the gene matches: 16. The CDR3 has 19 amino acids. The CDR3 nucleotides are TGTGCCAGCAGTACGTCAGGGACAGGGGCCCCTGCTAACTACAATGAGCAGTTCTTC. Translated, it gives CASSTSGTGAPANYNEQFF.

The chain is built from TRBV30 and TRBJ2-3; 9 bases agree with TRBD2. Germline CDR1 is GTSNPN and CDR2 is SVGIG (reference sequence). V lost 2 bases and J lost 4; bases outside the gene matches: 7. The CDR3 contains 15 residues. The CDR3 loop reads CAWSISAGGPDTQYF. The CDR3, as DNA: TGTGCCTGGAGTATCTCTGCGGGAGGGCCAGATACGCAGTATTTT.

At least ten counts were recorded for this clonotype. The V gene is TRBV9, the J gene TRBJ2-5, with TRBD2 identical over 9 bases. With 0 bases clipped from V and 4 bases from J, the junction kept 7 bases outside the gene matches. The CDR3 contains 16 residues. The germline V gene encodes CDR1 SGDLS and CDR2 YYNGEE. CDR3 in DNA: TGTGCCAGCAGCGTAGGGGGTAGCGGGAGCGGAGAGACCCAGTACTTC. Protein sequence: CASSVGGSGSGETQYF.

This clonotype was counted ten times or more. The chain uses TRBV11-2 and TRBJ1-1, with a weak D call TRBD1 (5 bases). There are 15 residues in the CDR3. The germline CDR1 and CDR2 sequences are SGHAT and FQNNGV. V was clipped by 1 base and J by 2 bases, with 11 bases between them. In DNA, the CDR3 is TGTGCCAGCAGCTTAGCCGGGGCCCCCAACACTGAAGCTTTCTTT. Amino acids: CASSLAGAPNTEAFF. The complete variable domain, with remaining parts taken from reference TRBV11-2 and TRBJ1-1, reads EAGVAQSPRYKIIEKRQSVAFWCNPISGHATLYWYQQILGQGPKLLIQFQNNGVVDDSQLPKDRFSAERLKGVDSTLKIQPAKLEDSAVYLCASSLAGAPNTEAFFGQGTRLTVV.